These 14 T cell receptor beta chains originate from one sample sequenced in a study of cytomegalovirus exposure and HLA in healthy donors. 13 Jbeta primers and 60 Vbeta primers were used for the PCR. TCRdb's copy holds only in-frame clones and misses some; the assay was immunoSEQ multiplex PCR. The sample holds over 150,000 clones, less than 90% seen once. Sequenced input: PBMCs. These receptors were taken from a man aged 50 to 60 in good health and CMV-seronegative.

This clone appeared a few times. This rearrangement joins TRBV6-1 to TRBJ1-1; 8 nucleotides agree with TRBD1. V dropped 2 bases and J dropped 2; count of bases not matched to a gene: 7. The CDR3 loop spans 16 amino acids. Looked up from germline, CDR1 is MNHNS and CDR2 is SASEGT. The CDR3 is CASSETWTGSNTEAFF. The DNA for the CDR3 is TGTGCCAGCAGTGAAACTTGGACAGGGTCAAACACTGAAGCTTTCTTT.

As for this clone: At the DNA level, this CDR3 is encoded by other sequences in the same sample as well. The chain employs TRBV4-1 and TRBJ1-4, with a weak D call TRBD1 (6 bases). This CDR3 has 17 amino acids. Germline CDR1 is MGHRA and CDR2 is YSYEKL. Trimming removed 1 base at V and 3 bases at J, with 15 bases between. The CDR3 loop reads CASSQGPNRGSNEKLFF. The CDR3, as DNA: TGCGCCAGCAGCCAAGGACCGAATAGGGGGTCTAATGAAAAACTGTTTTTT.

This chain joins TRBV6-5 and TRBJ2-1; weak D call: TRBD2 (5 bases). This CDR3 contains 15 residues. V was cut by 2 bases and J by 3 bases, with 11 bases left in between. Germline loops: CDR1 MNHEY, CDR2 SVGAGI. The CDR3 region has the DNA TGTGCCAGCAGTTACGGAGGTCTCGGCTACAATGAGCAGTTCTTC. Amino acids: CASSYGGLGYNEQFF.

This chain links TRBV6-1 with TRBJ1-2, with 7 bases lining up with TRBD1. The junction had 13 bases not matched to a gene; V was cut back by 6 bases and J by 6 bases. CDR1 and CDR2 from the germline V gene are MNHNS and SASEGT. CDR3 length: 15 residues. The CDR3 loop is CASRPSTGPVHGYTF. The CDR3 region has the DNA TGTGCCAGCAGGCCCTCGACAGGGCCCGTTCATGGCTACACCTTC.

This chain uses TRBV7-9 with TRBJ1-1; D might be TRBD1 (6 bases). Per germline, CDR1 SEHNR and CDR2 FQNEAQ (reference sequence). The CDR3 has 13 amino acids. Between the trimmed V and J ends, which lost 6 bases and 6 bases, there was a span of 14 bases. CDR3 DNA sequence: TGTGCCAGCAGTTTCGCAGGGGCTCCTGAAGCTTTCTTT. This gives the protein CASSFAGAPEAFF.

This clone turned up a few times. V and J are TRBV11-3 and TRBJ1-1; D call uncertain. The germline V and J ends were trimmed by 1 base and 6 bases, with 12 bases remaining between them. Per the germline V gene, CDR1 is SGHNT and CDR2 is YENEEA. The CDR3 consists of 14 residues. Here the CDR3 DNA reads TGTGCCAGCAGCTTAGCCGGTCGTGGTGCTGAAGCTTTCTTT. Residues: CASSLAGRGAEAFF.

The CDR3 DNA is TGCGCCAGCAGCCAAGAGGGGTTATCAGGGGGCTACACCTTC. It encodes CASSQEGLSGGYTF. The chain couples TRBV4-3 to TRBJ1-2, with D tentatively TRBD1 (5 bases). Germline assignment: CDR1 LGHNA and CDR2 YSLEER. The CDR3 covers 14 residues. Trimming stripped 0 bases from V and 8 bases from J, with 13 bases between.

This clone was observed once. The V gene is TRBV2, the J gene TRBJ2-5; D is possibly TRBD1 (5 bases). There are 15 residues in the CDR3. Germline loops: CDR1 SNHLY, CDR2 FYNNEI. V lost 3 bases, J lost 4 bases, and 15 bases lay in between. The CDR3 nucleotides read TGTGCCAGCAGTGATCCACAGATAAGGGGAGAGACCCAGTACTTC. It is translated as CASSDPQIRGETQYF.

The chain couples TRBV6-6 to TRBJ2-5; 9 positions agree with TRBD2. The CDR3 spans 16 residues. The J segment lost 2 bases and the V segment lost 5 bases, leaving 9 bases of the junction unmatched. Germline assignment: CDR1 MNHNY and CDR2 SVGAGI (reference sequence). The DNA of the CDR3 is TGTGCCAGCAGTAGAGGCGGTAGCGGGAGACAAGAGACCCAGTACTTC. This gives the protein CASSRGGSGRQETQYF.

V usage is TRBV5-5 and J usage is TRBJ2-6; 10 bases match TRBD1. The trim removed 4 bases at V and 0 bases at J, leaving 4 bases unmatched. Germline CDR1 SGHKS, CDR2 YYEKEE (reference sequence). The CDR3 loop spans 17 amino acids. CDR3 coding DNA: TGTGCCAGCAGCCCCGGGACAGGGGTCTCTGGGGCCAACGTCCTGACTTTC. Translated: CASSPGTGVSGANVLTF.

The chain has TRBV27 and TRBJ2-3, with 7 bases that match TRBD1. Germline V gene data show CDR1 as MNHEY and CDR2 as SMNVEV (reference sequence). Unmatched junction bases numbered 12, after V lost 5 bases and J lost 4 bases. The CDR3 contains 16 residues. The DNA of the CDR3 is TGTGCCAGCAGTCAGCAGACAGGGTCTAAGGCAGATACGCAGTATTTT. It codes for CASSQQTGSKADTQYF.

The rearrangement uses TRBV4-1 and TRBJ1-5, with 7 bases identical to TRBD1. The CDR3 has 14 residues. With 1 base clipped from V and 7 bases from J, the junction kept 4 bases outside the gene matches. CDR1 and CDR2 (germline): MGHRA, YSYEKL. The CDR3, as DNA: TGCGCCAGCAGCCAAGGACAGGGTGGACAGCCCCAGCATTTT. Its protein is CASSQGQGGQPQHF.

The chain uses TRBV7-9 and TRBJ2-1, with D tentatively TRBD1 (6 bases). Deletions cut 6 bases from V and 6 bases from J, with 18 bases between. Germline CDR1 and CDR2: SEHNR and FQNEAQ (reference sequence). The CDR3 is 15 amino acids. The CDR3 DNA is TGTGCCAGCAGAAAGCCAGGGGTGGTTCTCAATGAGCAGTTCTTC. This encodes CASRKPGVVLNEQFF.

In nucleotides, the CDR3 is TGTGCCAGCAGCTTTAGCGGACAGGGCGAACCCCAGCATTTT. Translation gives CASSFSGQGEPQHF. The genes are TRBV9 and TRBJ1-5, with 8 bases identical to TRBD1. This CDR3 spans 14 amino acids. With V trimmed by 4 bases and J by 10 bases, 10 bases remained unmatched. The V gene's germline CDR1 is SGDLS and CDR2 YYNGEE. Looking up the rest from reference TRBV9 and TRBJ1-5 gives the full variable domain: DSGVTQTPKHLITATGQRVTLRCSPRSGDLSVYWYQQSLDQGLQFLIQYYNGEERAKGNILERFSAQQFPDLHSELNLSSLELGDSALYFCASSFSGQGEPQHFGDGTRLSIL.